Below are 5 T cell receptor beta chains sequenced from a single sample in a study of monozygotic twins with inflammatory bowel disease. Reprocessing the 5' RACE reads, TCRdb reports a single entry for every CDR3 protein and omits DNA. The table lists around 210,000 distinct CDR3 sequences. Material for sequencing was blood. The receptor set was obtained from a human donor with ulcerative colitis or Crohn's disease, or a healthy co-twin of an affected twin (not recorded which).

V usage is TRBV19 and J usage is TRBJ2-5; TCRdb names TRBD1, which stays unverified in the absence of DNA. This CDR3 has 12 residues. CDR1 and CDR2 from the germline V gene are LNHDA and SQIVND (reference sequence). The CDR3 is CASRRPPETQYF.

The chain has TRBV7-8 and TRBJ2-7. The length of the CDR3 is 12 residues. Germline CDR1 and CDR2: SGHVS and FQNEAQ. The CDR3 protein is CASSLKWYEQYF.

The CDR3 protein is CASSGEGQTEQYF. This rearrangement joins TRBV7-9 to TRBJ2-7; TCRdb's assignment of TRBD1 cannot be checked, as there is no DNA. The CDR3 length is 13 residues. The V gene's germline CDR1 is SEHNR and CDR2 FQNEAQ (reference sequence).

The chain uses TRBV5-6 and TRBJ1-2; TCRdb's D gene call, TRBD1, goes unchecked for lack of DNA. The CDR3 contains 14 residues. Germline V lookup: CDR1 SGHDT, CDR2 YYEEEE. The CDR3 here is CASSLRDTARGYTF.

The CDR3: CASSQVFEREDNEQFF. This sequence joins TRBV4-3 and TRBJ2-1; the TCRdb call, TRBD2, lacks DNA for checking. The germline V gene has CDR1 LGHNA and CDR2 YSLEER. This CDR3 is 16 amino acids long.